This T cell receptor (beta chain) was sequenced for a study of shared clonotypes between healthy human individuals. The assay ran at deep level. In the source study's methods: With immunoSEQ giving junction-only sequences and no quality scores, filtering differed. Using immunoSEQ multiplex PCR, the repertoire was profiled, and TCRdb retains in-frame clones only, with some absent. The V and J calls and the clone size are those of that table, but D and trimming were determined from the DNA. The sample contains fewer than 3 million clones, around 92% of which appear only once. The junction had 7 bases not matched to a gene; V was cut back by 4 bases and J by 1 base. The germline CDR1 and CDR2 sequences are SGHNT and YYREEE (reference sequence). CDR3 length: 16 residues. The study's findings and limits: Collection of samples was limited to blood; tissue repertoires likely differ.

A word on this clone: No antigen is known for it.

Splitting of CD4+ cells produced CD45RA+ naive and CD45RA-negative memory subsets. The sequence was collected from a man between 18 and 35 years old in good health. Some clones in this sample may be carry-over from other donors' samples. The source material was naive CD4+ T cells from PBMCs. As to subset: CD45RA+ positively selected. This rearrangement joins TRBV5-4 to TRBJ2-5; the match to TRBD2 covers 10 bases. The CDR3 DNA follows: TGTGCCAGCAGCGCTACTAGCGGGGCCACCCAAGAGACCCAGTACTTC. Protein sequence: CASSATSGATQETQYF.